This section outlines one T cell receptor (beta chain) sequence together with its context. Its antigen is not yet known. Base qualities are not provided; no much larger clone lies one nucleotide away. The record originates from a study of shared clonotypes between healthy human individuals (dated by TCRdb to 2019 to 2021). Regarding the complete study: A couple of women and three men aged 18 to 49 years were included in the cohort. Different laboratories and diverse techniques were used to prepare libraries and sequence TCR repertoires, to increase sequencing depth and limit assay-specific biases. Blood TCR repertoires of a handful of healthy adults were deeply sequenced to estimate repertoire size and the extent of clonotype sharing between individuals. Per donor, leukapheresis produced somewhere between about 0.8 and 9.5 billion PBMCs. Broader findings and caveats from the paper: Sampling was restricted to blood, and TCR repertoires in tissues likely differ from the TCR repertoires found in blood. Pairwise subsampling indicated that sequencing depth was expected to affect the degree of clonotype sharing among donors. The small number of donors limited the genetic and exposure-history diversity represented.

TCR CDR3 regions were amplified from genomic DNA by multiplex PCR using the deep immunoSEQ assay. Genomic DNA extracted from each cell subset was distributed evenly over all wells of several immunoSEQ 96-well plates, and each plate served as one replicate. For unsorted PBMC, 250 to 350 ng genomic DNA, equal to about 30,000 T cell genomes, was loaded into each replicate PCR. Ten immunoSEQ deep assay plates were used to sequence unsorted PBMC genomic DNA. Purified libraries were quantified with a Qubit 3.0 fluorometer, sized on a Bioanalyzer 2100, and re-quantified with the KAPA Library Quantification kit. Every immunoSEQ 96-well plate was sequenced on a separate single-read 150-cycle Illumina NextSeq 550 flow cell. Turning to the authors' computational methods: Because the immunoSEQ output included only junctional sequences and no quality scores, the filtering could not be the same as the filtering used for full-length reads. Sequences were annotated with PyIR, a Python wrapper for IgBLAST v1.9, and V/J genes and CDR3 were assigned using IMGT germline references. Any read was removed if the V/J assignment was weak (E-value above 1e-6), the CDR3 was missing, or the read contained stop codons, out-of-frame junctions, or ambiguous translated residues. V3J clonotypes were defined by identical inferred V gene, J gene, and CDR3 amino acid sequence. Percentage overlap between repertoires was computed as shared unique clonotypes divided by the size of the smaller repertoire. RTK rarefaction, the Chao1 estimator, and Recon v2.1 estimates of unobserved clonotypes were used to assess repertoire richness. Not all clones reach the TCRdb copy of this immuneACCESS table, which keeps in-frame sequences only. Checked studies attribute under half of the gap to unresolved V genes and leave the rest unexplained. V, J and clone size reflect that table, while D and trimming were determined from the DNA. In all, the sample holds roughly 500,000 clones, and more than 65% of those were seen once. The top ten clones comprise roughly 13% of the sample.

Donors were healthy HIV-negative adults with no recently reported acute infections or vaccinations. Every donor was a Caucasian adult residing in Nashville, Tennessee, USA. In the unsorted samples, approximately 85 million PBMCs were counted, and genomic DNA was extracted using the QIAamp DNA Blood Mini kit. Blood was obtained by leukapheresis, after which PBMCs were separated by Ficoll-Histopaque density gradient centrifugation and cryopreserved in liquid nitrogen vapor phase. The junction carries 7 bases between V and J, which are trimmed by 0 bases and 0 bases respectively. The germline V gene gives CDR1 as LGHNA and CDR2 as YSLEER. The CDR3 goes from the cysteine to the phenylalanine over 15 residues. Here the CDR3 DNA is all that survives: 45 bases in frame from base 1.

The receptor comes from a woman aged 40 to 50 in good health. Some clones in this sample may be carry-over from other donors' samples. The material sequenced was PBMCs. The rearrangement combines TRBV4-3 with TRBJ2-3; the D gene is perhaps TRBD1 or TRBD2, as each covers 5 bases. CDR3 protein: CASSQEGDSTDTQYF. The DNA sequence reads TGCGCCAGCAGCCAAGAGGGGGACAGCACAGATACGCAGTATTTT.